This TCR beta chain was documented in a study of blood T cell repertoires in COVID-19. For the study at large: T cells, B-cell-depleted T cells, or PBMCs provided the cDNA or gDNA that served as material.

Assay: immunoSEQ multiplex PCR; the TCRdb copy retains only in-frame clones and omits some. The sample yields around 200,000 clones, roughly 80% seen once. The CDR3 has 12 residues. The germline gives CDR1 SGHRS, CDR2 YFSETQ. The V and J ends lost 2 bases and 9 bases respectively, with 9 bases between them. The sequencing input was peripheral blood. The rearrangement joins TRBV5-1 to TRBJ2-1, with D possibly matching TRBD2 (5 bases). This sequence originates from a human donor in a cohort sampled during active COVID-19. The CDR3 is CASSFEGIEQFF. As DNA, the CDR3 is TGCGCCAGCAGCTTTGAGGGAATTGAGCAGTTCTTC.